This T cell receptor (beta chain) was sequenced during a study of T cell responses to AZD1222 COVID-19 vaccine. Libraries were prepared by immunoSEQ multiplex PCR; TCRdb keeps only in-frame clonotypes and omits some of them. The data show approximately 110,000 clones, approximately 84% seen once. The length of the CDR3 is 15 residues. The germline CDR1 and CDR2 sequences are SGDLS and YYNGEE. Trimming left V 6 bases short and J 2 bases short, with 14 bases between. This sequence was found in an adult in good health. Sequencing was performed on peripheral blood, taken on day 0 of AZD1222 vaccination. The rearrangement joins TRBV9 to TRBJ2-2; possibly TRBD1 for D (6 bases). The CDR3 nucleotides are TGTGCCAGCACGAGCCGGGACACTAACACCGGGGAGCTGTTTTTT. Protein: CASTSRDTNTGELFF.